This TCR beta chain was profiled in a study of cytomegalovirus exposure and HLA in healthy donors. Vbeta (60) and Jbeta (13) primers were used in the PCR. Repertoires were generated with immunoSEQ multiplex PCR, while TCRdb's copy carries only in-frame clones and drops some. The sample records approximately 150,000 clones, approximately 71% being singletons. The V gene's germline CDR1 is SGHNT and CDR2 YYREEE (reference sequence). V lost 0 bases and J lost 5, with 13 bases in between. This CDR3 region has 15 residues. What was sequenced was PBMCs. The sequence was collected from a woman aged 18-35 years in good health and CMV-seropositive. This chain connects TRBV5-4 to TRBJ2-3; D gene unclear. CDR3 loop: CASSLDLSLVDTQYF. CDR3 coding DNA: TGTGCCAGCAGCTTGGATCTGAGTTTGGTAGATACGCAGTATTTT.